This T cell receptor (beta chain) originates from a study of shared clonotypes between healthy human individuals. Study-wide results and caveats: Represented diversity, genetic and exposure-history alike, was limited by few donors.

This CDR3 spans 13 amino acids. Germline CDR1 and CDR2: MRHNA and SNTAGT. Deletions cut 2 bases from V and 4 bases from J, with 8 bases between. Points on this clone: Its antigen is unknown. Other DNA sequences in this sample translate to the same CDR3.

The study ran the assay at deep level. It was across several immunoSEQ plates that each subset's genomic DNA was evenly split. Sequencing used immunoSEQ multiplex PCR; TCRdb keeps in-frame clones, though not all of them. This sample has 600,000 to 800,000 clones, with approximately 72% found just once. CD4+ cell separation produced CD45RA+ naive and CD45RA-negative memory subsets. Source material: memory CD4+ T cells sorted from blood. Subset reported: CD45RA-negative fraction. V is TRBV6-4 and J is TRBJ1-2, with D perhaps matching TRBD1 (6 bases). This TCR was recovered from a young woman in good health. DNA of the CDR3: TGTGCCAGCAGTGACGAAGGGGGCTATGGCTACACCTTC. Residues: CASSDEGGYGYTF.